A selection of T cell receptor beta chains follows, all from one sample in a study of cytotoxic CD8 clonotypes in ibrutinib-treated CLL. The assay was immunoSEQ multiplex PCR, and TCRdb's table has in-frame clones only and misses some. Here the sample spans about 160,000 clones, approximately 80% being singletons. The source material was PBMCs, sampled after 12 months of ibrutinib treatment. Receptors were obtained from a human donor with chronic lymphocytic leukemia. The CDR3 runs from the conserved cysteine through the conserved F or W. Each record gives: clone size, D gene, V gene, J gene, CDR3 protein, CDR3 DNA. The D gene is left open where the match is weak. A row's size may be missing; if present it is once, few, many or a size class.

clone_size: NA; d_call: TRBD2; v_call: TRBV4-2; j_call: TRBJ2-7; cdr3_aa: CASSHLSSGRAYEQYF; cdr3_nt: TGTGCCAGCAGCCACCTTTCTAGCGGGAGAGCCTACGAGCAGTACTTC
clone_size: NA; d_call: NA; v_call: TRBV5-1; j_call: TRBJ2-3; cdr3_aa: CASSSRRGGGTDTQYF; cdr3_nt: TGCGCCAGCAGCTCCCGAAGGGGTGGTGGCACAGATACGCAGTATTTT
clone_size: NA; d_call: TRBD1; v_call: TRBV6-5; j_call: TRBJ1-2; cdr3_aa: CASSTWTGGGYTF; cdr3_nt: TGTGCCAGCAGTACTTGGACAGGGGGAGGCTACACCTTC
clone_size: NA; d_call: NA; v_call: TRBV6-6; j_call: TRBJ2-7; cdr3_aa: CATRGGADEQYF; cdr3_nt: TGTGCCACCCGTGGGGGAGCGGATGAGCAGTACTTC
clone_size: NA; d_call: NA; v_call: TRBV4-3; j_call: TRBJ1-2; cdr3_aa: CASSQDRRQSSYGYTF; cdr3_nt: TGCGCCAGCAGCCAAGACAGGAGACAGTCTTCCTATGGCTACACCTTC
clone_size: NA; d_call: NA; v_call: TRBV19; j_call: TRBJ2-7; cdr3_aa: CASSIGNEQYF; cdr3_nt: TGTGCCAGTAGTATAGGCAACGAGCAGTACTTC
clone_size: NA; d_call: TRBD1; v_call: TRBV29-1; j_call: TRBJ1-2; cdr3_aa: CSVPDRGLIYGYTF; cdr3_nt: TGCAGCGTCCCAGACAGGGGTTTAATCTATGGCTACACCTTC
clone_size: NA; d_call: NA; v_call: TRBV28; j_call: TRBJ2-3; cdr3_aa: CASSLDTDTQYF; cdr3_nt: TGTGCCAGCAGTTTAGATACAGATACGCAGTATTTT
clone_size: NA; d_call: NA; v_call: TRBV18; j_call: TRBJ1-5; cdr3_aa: CASSTGQYSNQPQHF; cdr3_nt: TGTGCCAGCTCAACTGGACAGTATAGCAATCAGCCCCAGCATTTT
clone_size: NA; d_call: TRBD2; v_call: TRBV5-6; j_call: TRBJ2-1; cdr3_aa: CASSLRWTSGVSYNEQFF; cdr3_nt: TGTGCCAGCAGCTTGAGGTGGACTAGCGGGGTGTCCTACAATGAGCAGTTCTTC
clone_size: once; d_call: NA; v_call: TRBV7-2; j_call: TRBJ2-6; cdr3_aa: CASSSKSSGANVLTF; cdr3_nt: TGTGCCAGCAGCTCCAAAAGCTCTGGGGCCAACGTCCTGACTTTC
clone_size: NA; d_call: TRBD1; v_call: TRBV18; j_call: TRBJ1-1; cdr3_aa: CASSAVQGGAEAFF; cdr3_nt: TGTGCCAGCTCAGCAGTACAGGGGGGGGCTGAAGCTTTCTTT
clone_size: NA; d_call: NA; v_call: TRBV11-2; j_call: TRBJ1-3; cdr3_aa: CASSFLSGASNTIYF; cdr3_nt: TGTGCCAGCAGCTTTTTATCTGGCGCTTCAAACACCATATATTTT
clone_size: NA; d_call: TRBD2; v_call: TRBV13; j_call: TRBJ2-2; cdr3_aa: CASSFLRERDTGELFF; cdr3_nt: TGTGCCAGCAGCTTTTTGCGGGAGAGGGACACCGGGGAGCTGTTTTTT
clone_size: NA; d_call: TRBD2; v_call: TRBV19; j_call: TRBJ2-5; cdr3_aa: CASSMVTSGQETQYF; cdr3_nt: TGTGCCAGTAGTATGGTGACTAGCGGACAAGAGACCCAGTACTTC
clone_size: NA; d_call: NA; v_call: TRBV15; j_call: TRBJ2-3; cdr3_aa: CATSRDEGGPWDF; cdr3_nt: TGTGCCACCAGCAGAGATGAAGGGGGGCCATGGGATTTT
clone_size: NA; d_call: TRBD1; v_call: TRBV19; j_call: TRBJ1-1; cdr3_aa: CASSIGQGGTEAFF; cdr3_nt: TGTGCCAGTAGTATTGGACAGGGCGGCACTGAAGCTTTCTTT
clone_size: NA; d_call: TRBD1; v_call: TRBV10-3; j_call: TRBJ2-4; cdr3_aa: CATGQGPELAKNIQYF; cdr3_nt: TGTGCCACCGGACAGGGGCCGGAACTAGCCAAAAACATTCAGTACTTC
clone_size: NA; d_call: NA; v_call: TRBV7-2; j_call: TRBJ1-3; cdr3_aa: CASSLRGGGGNTIYF; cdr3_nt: TGTGCCAGCAGCTTAAGGGGCGGTGGTGGAAACACCATATATTTT
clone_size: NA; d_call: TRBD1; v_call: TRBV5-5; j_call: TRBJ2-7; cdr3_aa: CASSGPGTGNENCF; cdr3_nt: TGTGCCAGCAGCGGTCCCGGGACAGGGAACGAGAACTGTTTC
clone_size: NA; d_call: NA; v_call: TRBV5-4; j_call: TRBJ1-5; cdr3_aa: CASSPDQGGQPQHF; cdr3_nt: TGTGCCAGCAGTCCCGACCAGGGAGGTCAGCCCCAGCATTTT
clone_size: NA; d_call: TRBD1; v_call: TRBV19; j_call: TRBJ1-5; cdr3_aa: CASRTPGTGNQPQHF; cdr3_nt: TGTGCCAGTAGAACCCCCGGGACAGGCAATCAGCCCCAGCATTTT
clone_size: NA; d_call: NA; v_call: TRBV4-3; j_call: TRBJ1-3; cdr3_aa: CASSQDPVRNTIYF; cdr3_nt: TGCGCCAGCAGCCAAGATCCGGTTCGAAACACCATATATTTT
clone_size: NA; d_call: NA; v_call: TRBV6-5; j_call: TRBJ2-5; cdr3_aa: CATARGYAGETQYF; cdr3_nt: TGTGCCACCGCCCGGGGATACGCGGGAGAGACCCAGTACTTC
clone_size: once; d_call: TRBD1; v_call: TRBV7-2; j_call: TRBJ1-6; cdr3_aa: CASSQRTGGNSPLHF; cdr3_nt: TGTGCCAGCAGCCAACGGACAGGCGGAAATTCACCCCTCCACTTT
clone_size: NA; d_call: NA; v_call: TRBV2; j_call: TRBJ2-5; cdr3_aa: CASSPGQYF; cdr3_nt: TGTGCCAGCAGCCCTGGCCAGTACTTC
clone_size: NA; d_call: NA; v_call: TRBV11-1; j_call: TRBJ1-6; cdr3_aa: CASSPRGQGTYSPLHF; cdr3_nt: TGTGCCAGCAGCCCGCGCGGGCAGGGCACATATTCACCCCTCCACTTT
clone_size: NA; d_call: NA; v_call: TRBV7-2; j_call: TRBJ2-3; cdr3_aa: CASSLGRVSTDTQYF; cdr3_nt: TGTGCCAGCAGCTTAGGGCGGGTTAGCACAGATACGCAGTATTTT
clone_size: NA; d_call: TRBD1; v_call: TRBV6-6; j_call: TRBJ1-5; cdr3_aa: CASSSDRVQPQHF; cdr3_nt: TGTGCCAGCAGTTCCGACAGGGTGCAGCCCCAGCATTTT
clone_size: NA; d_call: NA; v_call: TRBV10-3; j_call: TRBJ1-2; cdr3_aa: CAIKGVTGYGYTF; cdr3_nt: TGTGCCATCAAGGGGGTAACGGGCTATGGCTACACCTTC
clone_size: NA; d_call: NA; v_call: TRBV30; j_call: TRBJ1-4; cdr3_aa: CAWSSWGGNEKLFF; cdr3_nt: TGTGCCTGGAGTAGTTGGGGGGGCAATGAAAAACTGTTTTTT
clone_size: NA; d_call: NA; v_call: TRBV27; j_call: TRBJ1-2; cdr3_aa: CASRATGRNYGYTF; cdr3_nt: TGTGCCAGCAGGGCAACAGGGAGGAACTATGGCTACACCTTC
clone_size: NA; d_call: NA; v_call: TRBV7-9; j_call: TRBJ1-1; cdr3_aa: CASSTSRGGTRLGEAFF; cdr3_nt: TGTGCCAGCAGCACTTCCAGGGGAGGGACCCGGTTAGGTGAAGCTTTCTTT
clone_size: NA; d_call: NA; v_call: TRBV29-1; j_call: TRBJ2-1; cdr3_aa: CSVDAPGRGEQFF; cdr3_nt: TGCAGCGTTGACGCCCCGGGACGCGGTGAGCAGTTCTTC
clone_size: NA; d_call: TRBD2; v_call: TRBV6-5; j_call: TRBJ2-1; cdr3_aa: CAIQRLAGVSGEQFF; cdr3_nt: TGTGCCATCCAAAGACTAGCGGGAGTTTCCGGTGAGCAGTTCTTC
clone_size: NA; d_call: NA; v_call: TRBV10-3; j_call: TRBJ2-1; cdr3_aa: CAISETRVEQFF; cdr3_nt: TGTGCCATCAGTGAAACTAGAGTCGAGCAGTTCTTC
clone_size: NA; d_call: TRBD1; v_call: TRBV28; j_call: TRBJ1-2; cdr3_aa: CASSSGGDRGGYTF; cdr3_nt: TGTGCCAGCAGTTCGGGTGGGGACAGGGGTGGCTACACCTTC
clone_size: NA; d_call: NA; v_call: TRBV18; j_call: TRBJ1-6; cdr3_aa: CASSPPQIYSSYNSPLHF; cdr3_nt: TGTGCCAGCTCACCCCCACAAATATATAGCTCCTATAATTCACCCCTCCACTTT
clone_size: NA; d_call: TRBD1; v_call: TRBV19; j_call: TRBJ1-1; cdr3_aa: CATGTAQNTEAFF; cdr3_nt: TGTGCCACAGGGACAGCTCAGAACACTGAAGCTTTCTTT
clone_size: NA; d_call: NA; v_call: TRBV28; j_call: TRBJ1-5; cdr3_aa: CASKFWGQGGNQPQHF; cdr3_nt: TGTGCCAGCAAATTTTGGGGCCAGGGTGGCAATCAGCCCCAGCATTTT
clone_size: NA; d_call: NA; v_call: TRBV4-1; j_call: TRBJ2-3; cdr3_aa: CASSQDRSTTDTQYF; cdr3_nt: TGCGCCAGCAGCCAAGATCGATCTACCACAGATACGCAGTATTTT
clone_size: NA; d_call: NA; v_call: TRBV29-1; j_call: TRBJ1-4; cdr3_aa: CGVGANEKLFF; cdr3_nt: TGCGGGGTCGGGGCTAATGAAAAACTGTTTTTT
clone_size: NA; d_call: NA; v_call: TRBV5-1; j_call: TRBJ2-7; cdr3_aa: CASSLVSSEQYF; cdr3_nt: TGCGCCAGCAGCTTGGTTAGTTCCGAGCAGTACTTC
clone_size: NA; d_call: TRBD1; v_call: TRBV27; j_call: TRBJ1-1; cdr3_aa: CASGRGQADATEAFF; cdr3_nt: TGTGCCAGCGGGAGGGGACAGGCAGACGCTACTGAAGCTTTCTTT
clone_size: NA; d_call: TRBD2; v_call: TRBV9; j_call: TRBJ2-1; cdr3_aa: CASSVELAEALGHNEQFF; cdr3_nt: TGTGCCAGCAGCGTAGAACTAGCGGAGGCCCTGGGCCACAATGAGCAGTTCTTC
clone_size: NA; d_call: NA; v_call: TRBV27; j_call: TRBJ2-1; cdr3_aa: CASSLGAYNEQFF; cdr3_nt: TGTGCCAGCAGCCTTGGCGCCTACAATGAGCAGTTCTTC